The present T cell receptor (beta chain) was sequenced within a study of blood T cell repertoires in COVID-19 (dated by TCRdb to about 2020). Broadly, across the study: The collaborator samples originated in the United States, Italy and Spain and spanned the acute and convalescent phases of COVID-19. The dataset comprised deeply sampled blood TCRbeta repertoires from subjects exposed to, actively infected with, or recovered from COVID-19. HLA class I and class II types, where available, came from metadata supplied by the sample provider rather than from assay-based typing. A de-identified subject ID, COVID-19 status, age in years and sex were almost always included in the sample metadata. The material from the prospective study consisted of cDNA or gDNA derived from T cells, B-cell-depleted T cells, or PBMCs. The repertoires were released in a freely available public database meant as a resource for research on the immune response to SARS-CoV-2. Samples came from the ongoing ImmuneRACE study (first 160 participants) plus 1,254 subjects from 6 global collaborators.

This clone was counted between two and nine times. Its specific antigen is unknown. Base qualities are not at hand, and no much larger clone is one base apart. Results the study describes overall, beyond this receptor: The quantity of clinical and demographic metadata differed by source and by participant and was supplied without curation.

The immunoSEQ Assay, a bias-controlled multiplex PCR, was used to amplify TCRbeta CDR3 regions from genomic DNA. The paper's data handling went like this. Within the assay, amplification of reference gene primers was used to estimate how many nucleated cells each sample contained. Sequence reads were collapsed and filtered to measure the absolute abundance of every unique TCRbeta CDR3 rearrangement. For each sample, productive Simpson clonality was calculated by taking the square root of Simpson's diversity index across productive rearrangements. The source is immuneACCESS, and TCRdb retained only in-frame sequences with V and J called. Part of the clones is not carried over; for the studies checked, unresolved V genes explain less than half of this, and the remainder is unexplained. V and J calls and clone size follow that table, whereas D and trimming were derived from the DNA. Within this sample are over 85,000 clones, with around 76% of them counted one time only. The ten top clones hold roughly 3.8% of the sample.

Each collaborating institution followed its own protocols to collect whole blood in K2EDTA tubes. Collaborator samples were shipped for TCRbeta analysis as frozen whole blood, isolated PBMCs, or DNA extracted from either sample type. As encoded in the germline V gene, CDR1 is SGHRS while CDR2 is YFSETQ. Counted from cysteine to phenylalanine, this CDR3 has 17 amino acids. The CDR3 DNA has 51 bases and is translated from base 1. Relative to germline, V is missing 6 bases and J is missing 0 bases, with 11 bases of the junction outside any gene match. The chain is made from TRBV5-1 and TRBJ2-1, with TRBD2 matching 8 junction bases. This sequence was found in a woman older than 75 with acute or convalescent COVID-19. Sequencing used peripheral blood. The CDR3 here reads CASTTGGGAGSYNEQFF. At the DNA level, the sequence is TGCGCCAGCACCACCGGGGGGGGAGCGGGCTCCTACAATGAGCAGTTCTTC.